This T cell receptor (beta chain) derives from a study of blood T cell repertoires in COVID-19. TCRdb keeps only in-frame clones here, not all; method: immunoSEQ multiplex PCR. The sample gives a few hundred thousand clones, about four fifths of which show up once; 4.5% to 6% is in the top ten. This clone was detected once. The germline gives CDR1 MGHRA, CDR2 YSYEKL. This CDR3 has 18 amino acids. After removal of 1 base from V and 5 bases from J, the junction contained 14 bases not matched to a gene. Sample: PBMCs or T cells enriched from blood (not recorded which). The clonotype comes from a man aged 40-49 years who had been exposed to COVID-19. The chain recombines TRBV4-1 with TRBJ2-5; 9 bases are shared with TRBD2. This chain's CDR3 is CASSQARFRAGGLETQYF. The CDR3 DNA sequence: TGCGCCAGCAGCCAAGCTCGGTTCCGAGCGGGAGGCCTGGAGACCCAGTACTTC.